This passage covers 13 T cell receptor beta chains from one sample sequenced in a study of blood T cells in healthy people across ages. The use of a sample-barcoded 5' primer and a J-beta primer mix characterized a second PCR of about 7 to 12 cycles. TCRdb recomputed calls from the 5' RACE reads with MiXCR, one row per CDR3 protein. The sample lists 730,000 or so distinct CDR3 sequences, approximately 40% seen once, with about 32% in the top ten. Sequencing was performed on blood. These TCRs come from a man older than 75 in good health.

V usage is TRBV5-1 and J usage is TRBJ2-7; 8 nucleotides align to TRBD1. The CDR3 covers 15 residues. V lost 0 bases to trimming and J lost 7 bases; unmatched junction nucleotides: 9. From germline, CDR1 is SGHRS and CDR2 YFSETQ. CDR3 sequence: CASSLVFTGGNEQYF. DNA for the CDR3: TGCGCCAGCAGCTTGGTTTTCACAGGGGGGAATGAGCAGTACTTC.

This clonotype came up many times. This chain connects TRBV27 to TRBJ2-7, with TRBD2 matching 12 bases. Germline CDR1 is MNHEY and CDR2 is SMNVEV (reference sequence). With V trimmed by 6 bases and J by 6 bases, 6 bases remained unmatched. CDR3 size: 14 residues. CDR3 region: CASSRTSGKGEQYF. In DNA, the CDR3 is TGTGCCAGCAGCCGGACTAGCGGGAAGGGCGAGCAGTACTTC.

This clonotype was seen repeatedly, ten times or more. V and J are TRBV20-1 and TRBJ2-1; 8 nucleotides line up with TRBD2. Per the germline V gene, CDR1 is DFQATT and CDR2 is SNEGSKA (reference sequence). The V and J ends lost 1 base and 5 bases, in that order; junction bases with no gene match: 7. The CDR3 runs to 15 residues. In DNA, the CDR3 is TGCAGTGCTAGAGGGGCGGGAGGAATTGACAATGAGCAGTTCTTC. It specifies CSARGAGGIDNEQFF.

This clonotype was seen more than once but under ten times. The V gene is TRBV12-3 or TRBV12-4, the J gene TRBJ2-4, with D maybe TRBD1 (6 bases). V dropped 5 bases and J dropped 7 bases, with 15 bases sitting between them. The CDR3 loop spans 14 amino acids. CDR3 bases: TGTGCCAGCAGTCTACAGGGCGGGTCGAACATTCAGTACTTC. Protein product: CASSLQGGSNIQYF.

The genes are TRBV20-1 and TRBJ2-1; tentative D call: TRBD2 (5 bases). Looked up from germline, CDR1 is DFQATT and CDR2 is SNEGSKA (reference sequence). V gave up 1 base and J gave up 3 bases, with 10 bases separating them. The CDR3 sequence is 14 residues long. The CDR3 DNA is TGCAGTGCTAGAGTGACTAAGGGCTACAATGAGCAGTTCTTC. Translated, it gives CSARVTKGYNEQFF.

CDR3 loop: CASSPHTGSVEQYF. The CDR3 DNA follows: TGCGCCAGCAGCCCCCACACAGGGTCGGTCGAGCAGTACTTC. V usage is TRBV5-1 and J usage is TRBJ2-7; possibly TRBD1 for D (6 bases). The V gene lost 4 bases and the J gene lost 6 bases, with 17 bases spanning the gap. CDR3 size: 14 residues. CDR1 is SGHRS and CDR2 is YFSETQ in the germline V gene.

The V and J genes are TRBV10-2 and TRBJ2-5; 7 nucleotides align to TRBD1. J gave up 5 bases and V 6 bases, and 9 bases lay outside the gene matches. There are 14 residues in the CDR3. Per the germline V gene, CDR1 is WSHSY and CDR2 is SAAADI. The CDR3 nucleotides are TGCGCCAGCAGGCCCAACAGGGGTTTGGAGACCCAGTACTTC. Translation: CASRPNRGLETQYF.

The sample holds a few counts of this clonotype. This could be a read error, since a much larger clone is one nucleotide away. This sequence joins TRBV12-3 or TRBV12-4 and TRBJ1-2; D gene ambiguous. This CDR3 has 12 residues. The CDR3 sequence is CVSSNGPRGYTF. CDR3 in DNA: TGTGTCAGCAGTAATGGGCCTCGGGGCTACACCTTC.

This clonotype occurred once. One end of the junction does not line up with germline, which may come from a read error. The chain employs TRBV2 and TRBJ2-7, with 7 bases that match TRBD2. The CDR3 spans 17 residues. Germline-derived CDR1 and CDR2 are SNHLY and FYNNEI. The CDR3 protein is CASSEVGVSSGSYEQYF. For the CDR3, the DNA is TGTGCCAGTAGTGAAGTAGGAGTGTCTAGCGGCTCCTACGAGCAGTACTTC.

V is TRBV3-1 and J is TRBJ2-5; D remains ambiguous. V lost 3 bases and J 0 bases, leaving 8 bases between the germline ends. This CDR3 is built from 14 residues. Per germline, CDR1 LGHDT and CDR2 YNNKEL (reference sequence). For the CDR3, the DNA is TGTGCCAGCAGCCACCGTGGGAACCAAGAGACCCAGTACTTC. This encodes CASSHRGNQETQYF.

This clonotype appeared a few times. The chain links TRBV7-9 to TRBJ1-2; D is possibly TRBD1 (5 bases). Germline V gene data show CDR1 as SEHNR and CDR2 as FQNEAQ (reference sequence). Trimming removed 5 bases from V and 1 base from J, with 11 bases in between. The CDR3 runs 14 residues. CDR3 residues: CASSQKQVNYGYTF. In DNA form, the CDR3 reads TGTGCCAGCAGCCAAAAACAGGTTAACTATGGCTACACCTTC.

The table lists this clonotype with a few counts. This chain links TRBV4-1 with TRBJ2-7; TRBD2 matches at 13 bases. The CDR3 consists of 19 residues. Germline CDR1 MGHRA, CDR2 YSYEKL. J was trimmed by 1 base and V by 0 bases; bases with no gene match: 9. The CDR3 coding sequence is TGCGCCAGCAGCCAAGACTCCTCCGGGACTAGCGGGGCTTCCTACGAGCAGTACTTC. Encoded protein: CASSQDSSGTSGASYEQYF.

The chain links TRBV7-2 to TRBJ2-7; D gene ambiguous. This CDR3 comprises 14 residues. Trimming removed 2 bases from V and 0 bases from J, with 8 bases in between. Germline lookup yields CDR1 SGHTA and CDR2 FQGNSA. In DNA, the CDR3 is TGTGCCAGCAGCTTATCCAGCAGCTCCTACGAGCAGTACTTC. Its protein product is CASSLSSSSYEQYF.